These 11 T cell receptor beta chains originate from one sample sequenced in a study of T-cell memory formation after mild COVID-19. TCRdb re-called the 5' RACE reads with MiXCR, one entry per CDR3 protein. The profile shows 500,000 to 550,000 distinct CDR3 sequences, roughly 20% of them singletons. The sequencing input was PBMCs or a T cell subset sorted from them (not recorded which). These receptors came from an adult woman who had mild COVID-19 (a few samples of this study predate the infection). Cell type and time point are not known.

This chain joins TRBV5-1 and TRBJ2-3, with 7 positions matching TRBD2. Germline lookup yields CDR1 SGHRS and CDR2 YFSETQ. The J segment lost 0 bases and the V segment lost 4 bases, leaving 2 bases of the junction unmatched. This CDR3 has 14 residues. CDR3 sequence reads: CASSILASTDTQYF. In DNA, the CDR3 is TGCGCCAGCAGCATACTAGCGAGCACAGATACGCAGTATTTT.

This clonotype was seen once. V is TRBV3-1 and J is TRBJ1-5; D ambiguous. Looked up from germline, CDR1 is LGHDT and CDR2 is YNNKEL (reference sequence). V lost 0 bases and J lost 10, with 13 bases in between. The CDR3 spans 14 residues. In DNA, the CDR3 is TGTGCCAGCAGCCAAGAAGCTTTGATCAGCCCCCAGCATTTT. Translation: CASSQEALISPQHF.

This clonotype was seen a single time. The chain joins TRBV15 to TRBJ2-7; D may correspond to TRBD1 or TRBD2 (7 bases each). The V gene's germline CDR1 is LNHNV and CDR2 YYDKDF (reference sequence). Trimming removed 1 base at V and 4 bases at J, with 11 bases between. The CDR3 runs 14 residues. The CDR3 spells CATSRGQGGYEQYF. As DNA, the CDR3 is TGTGCCACCAGCAGAGGACAGGGAGGGTACGAGCAGTACTTC. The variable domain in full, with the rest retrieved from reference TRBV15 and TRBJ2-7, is DAMVIQNPRYQVTQFGKPVTLSCSQTLNHNVMYWYQQKSSQAPKLLFHYYDKDFNNEADTPDNFQSRRPNTSFCFLDIRSPGLGDTAMYLCATSRGQGGYEQYFGPGTRLTVT.

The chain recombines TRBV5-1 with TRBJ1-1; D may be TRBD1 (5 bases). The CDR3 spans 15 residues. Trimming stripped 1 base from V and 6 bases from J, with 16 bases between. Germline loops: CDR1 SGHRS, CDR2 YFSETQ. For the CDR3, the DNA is TGCGCCAGCAGCTTGAATCGGGGGTTTATGGCTGAAGCTTTCTTT. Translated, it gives CASSLNRGFMAEAFF.

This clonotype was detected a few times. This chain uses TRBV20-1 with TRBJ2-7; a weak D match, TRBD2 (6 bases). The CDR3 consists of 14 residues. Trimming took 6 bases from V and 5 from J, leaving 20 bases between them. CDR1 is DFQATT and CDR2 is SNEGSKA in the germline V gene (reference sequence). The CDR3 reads CSAPGPAGRHEQYF. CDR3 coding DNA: TGCAGTGCACCGGGTCCGGCAGGGAGGCACGAGCAGTACTTC.

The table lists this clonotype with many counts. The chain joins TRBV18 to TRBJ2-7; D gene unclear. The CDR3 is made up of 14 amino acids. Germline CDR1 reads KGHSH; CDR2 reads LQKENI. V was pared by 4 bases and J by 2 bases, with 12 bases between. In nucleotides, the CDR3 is TGTGCCAGCTCACGGGAAGACACTACCTACGAGCAGTACTTC. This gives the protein CASSREDTTYEQYF.

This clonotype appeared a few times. For the CDR3, the DNA is TGTGCCAGCTCACCACGATGGAGGGAGGCGAACACTGAAGCTTTCTTT. Residues: CASSPRWREANTEAFF. This chain links TRBV18 with TRBJ1-1; D is uncertain. Germline CDR1 reads KGHSH; CDR2 reads LQKENI. This CDR3 comprises 16 residues. Trimming removed 1 base at V and 1 base at J, with 13 bases between.

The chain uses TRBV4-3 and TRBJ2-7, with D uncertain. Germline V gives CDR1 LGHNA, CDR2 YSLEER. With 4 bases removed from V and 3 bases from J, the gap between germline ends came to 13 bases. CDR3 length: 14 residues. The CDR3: CASSPGLGIYEQYF. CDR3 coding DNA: TGCGCCAGCAGCCCGGGCTTAGGAATCTACGAGCAGTACTTC.

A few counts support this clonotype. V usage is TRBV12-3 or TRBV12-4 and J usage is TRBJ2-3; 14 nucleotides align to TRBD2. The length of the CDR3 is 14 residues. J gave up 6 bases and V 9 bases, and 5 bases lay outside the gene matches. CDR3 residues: CASGLAGGMDTQYF. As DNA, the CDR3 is TGTGCCAGTGGACTAGCGGGGGGTATGGATACGCAGTATTTT.

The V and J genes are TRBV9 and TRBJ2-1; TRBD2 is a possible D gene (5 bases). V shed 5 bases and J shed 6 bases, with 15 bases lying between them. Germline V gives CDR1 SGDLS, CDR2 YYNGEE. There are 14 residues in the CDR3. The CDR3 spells CASSAPGVGNEQFF. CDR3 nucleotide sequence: TGTGCCAGCAGTGCACCCGGGGTGGGCAATGAGCAGTTCTTC.

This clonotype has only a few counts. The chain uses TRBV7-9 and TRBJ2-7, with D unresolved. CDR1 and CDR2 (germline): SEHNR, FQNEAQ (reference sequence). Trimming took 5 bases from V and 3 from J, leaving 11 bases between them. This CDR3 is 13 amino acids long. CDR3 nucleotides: TGTGCCAGCAGCCCCGATTCCTTCTACGAGCAGTACTTC. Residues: CASSPDSFYEQYF.